The rows below give T cell receptor beta chains drawn from one sample of a study of breast tumors, draining lymph nodes, adjacent tissues. TCRdb re-called the multiplex PCR reads with MiXCR, one entry per CDR3 protein. This table has about 130,000 distinct CDR3 sequences, 21% appearing once. The sample taken for sequencing was axillary lymph node tissue. Every receptor here comes from a female donor with breast cancer. Some clones in this sample may be carry-over from other donors' samples. CDR3s include the opening cysteine and the closing phenylalanine or tryptophan. Only some rows state a clone size, as once, few, many or a class for expanded clones.

CDR3 protein | clone size | V gene
CASSFGLSNEKLFF | many | TRBV5-4
CASSQEQAVRTGELFF | few | TRBV3-1
CASSWTGMNTEAFF | once | TRBV6-6
CAISESRQGARETQYF | many | TRBV10-3
CASSASGSSYNEQFF | many | TRBV10-1
CASSTGLHAANTGELFF | few | TRBV5-4
CASSLDGNNSPLHF | many | TRBV5-4
CASGTGVYQPQHF | many | TRBV10-2
CASSLVRGFSGYTF | many | TRBV11-2
CASRASGGVEQYF | many | TRBV2
CASSLLREGPDTQYF | many | TRBV5-4
CSVRTGRSYEQYF | many | TRBV29-1
CASSRTSGRADTGELFF | many | TRBV7-8
CSAGTPGRLADQETQYF | many | TRBV20-1
CSGDGNLPYGYTF | many | TRBV20-1
CDSSYSSGRLGYNEQFF | few | TRBV6-6
CASSGPPGSTYNEQFF | many | TRBV19
CSARDLRGLSTDTQYF | NA | TRBV20-1
CASSQEPPAGSRLEQYF | many | TRBV4-1
CASSDQDTGELFF | many | TRBV14
CSARKNTEAFF | NA | TRBV20-1
CASSPEGLARGGTYNEQFF | NA | TRBV18
CASSHSQGLAGQETQYF | many | TRBV3-1
CSARAIAGGPDGEQFF | many | TRBV20-1
CASTPGRGRGLSTDTQYF | NA | TRBV27
CASSLRPTSVYNEQFF | many | TRBV11-2
CASSLSGGSYNEQFF | many | TRBV4-1
CSAREGTSGLYEQYF | many | TRBV20-1
CASSLGQGIFNEQFF | NA | TRBV19
CSAPSTLAMGETQYF | many | TRBV20-1
CASSSLAVGLIGELFF | many | TRBV7-8
CASSLAQGPQYF | many | TRBV7-2
CAISERADTDTQYF | many | TRBV10-3
CATSALADTQYF | many | TRBV24-1
CASSLQGNTEAFF | few | TRBV12-3/TRBV12-4
CARSPRPRGQGRGSSPLHF | NA | TRBV5-1
CASSQRGGGLSDQSPLHF | many | TRBV4-1
CAWGTGNRETQYF | many | TRBV30
CASSVVDSTDTQYF | many | TRBV9
CSAILAGSYEQYF | many | TRBV20-1
CSARDLVGSPDTQYF | many | TRBV20-1
CASKLLAGNEQYF | many | TRBV2
CASKELASYEQYF | many | TRBV6-1
CASSLIRSGNGGYTF | NA | TRBV27
CASSFSNTGELFF | many | TRBV6-5
CSARHTGNTIYF | many | TRBV20-1
CASSLVQGREQYF | many | TRBV11-3
CSAEGFRKETQYF | many | TRBV20-1
CASSNTGLREKLFF | many | TRBV6-1
CASGFGPPYNEQFF | many | TRBV12-5
CASSRQGYQETQYF | many | TRBV12-3/TRBV12-4
CSARGTERSTDTQYF | many | TRBV20-1
CASSPPGDEQYF | many | TRBV6-5
CASSFINRLNEQFF | many | TRBV12-3/TRBV12-4
CAGGLATSYGYTF | NA | TRBV11-2
CASSKLAGPYEQYF | many | TRBV5-1
CSAPRETSHNEQFF | many | TRBV29-1
CASSLGDGVQPQHF | many | TRBV5-1
CASRHLLGTADTQYF | few | TRBV7-9
CASSLGDSTNEKLFF | many | TRBV11-2